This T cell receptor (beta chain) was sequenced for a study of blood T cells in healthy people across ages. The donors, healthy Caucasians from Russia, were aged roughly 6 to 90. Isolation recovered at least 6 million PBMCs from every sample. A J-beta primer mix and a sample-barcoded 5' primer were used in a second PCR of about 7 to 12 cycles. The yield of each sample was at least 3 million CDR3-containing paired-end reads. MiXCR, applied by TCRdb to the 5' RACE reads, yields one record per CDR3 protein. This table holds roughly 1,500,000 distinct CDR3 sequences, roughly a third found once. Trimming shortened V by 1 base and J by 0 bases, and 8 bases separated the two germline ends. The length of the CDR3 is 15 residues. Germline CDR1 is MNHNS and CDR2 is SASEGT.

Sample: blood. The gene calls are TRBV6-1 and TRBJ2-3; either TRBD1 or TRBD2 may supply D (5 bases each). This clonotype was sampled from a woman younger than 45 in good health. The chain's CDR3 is CASSEGDGSTDTQYF. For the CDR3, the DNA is TGTGCCAGCAGTGAAGGGGACGGTAGCACAGATACGCAGTATTTT.